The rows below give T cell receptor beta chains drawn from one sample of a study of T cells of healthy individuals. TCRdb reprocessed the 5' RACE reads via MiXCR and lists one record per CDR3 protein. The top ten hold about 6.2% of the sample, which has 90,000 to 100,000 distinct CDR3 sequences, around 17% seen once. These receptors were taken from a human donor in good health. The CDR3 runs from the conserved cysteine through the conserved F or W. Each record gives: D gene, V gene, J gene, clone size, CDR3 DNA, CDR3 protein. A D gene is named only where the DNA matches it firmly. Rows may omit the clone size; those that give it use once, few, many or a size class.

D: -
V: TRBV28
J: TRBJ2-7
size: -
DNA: TGTGCCAGCAGCAAGGACTATTACGAGCAGTACTTC
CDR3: CASSKDYYEQYF

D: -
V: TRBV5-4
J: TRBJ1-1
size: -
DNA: TGTGCCAGCAGCTTCGATCCGATACGACAGTACACTGAAGCTTTCTTT
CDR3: CASSFDPIRQYTEAFF

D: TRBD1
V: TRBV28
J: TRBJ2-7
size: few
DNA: TGTGCCAGCAGTTTATCGGGACAGGGGGCAAAAGAGCAGTACTTC
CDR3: CASSLSGQGAKEQYF

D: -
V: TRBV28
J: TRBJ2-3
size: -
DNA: TGTGCCAGCAGCCCCCCCGGGCAGGACACAGATACGCAGTATTTT
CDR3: CASSPPGQDTDTQYF

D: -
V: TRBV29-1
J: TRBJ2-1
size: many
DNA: TGCAGCGCGTGGATTAGGAATGAGCAGTTCTTC
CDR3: CSAWIRNEQFF

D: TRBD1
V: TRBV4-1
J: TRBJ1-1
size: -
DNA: TGCGCCAGCAGCCACCCGGGACAGGGAGGAACTGAAGCTTTCTTT
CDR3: CASSHPGQGGTEAFF

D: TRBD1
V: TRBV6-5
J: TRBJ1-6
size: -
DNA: TGTGCCAGCAGTTACGTGACAGGGCTCCTCCACTTT
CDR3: CASSYVTGLLHF

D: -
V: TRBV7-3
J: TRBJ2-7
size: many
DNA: TGTGCCAGCAGCCTGACTGGAGAGGGCGAGCAGTACTTC
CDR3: CASSLTGEGEQYF

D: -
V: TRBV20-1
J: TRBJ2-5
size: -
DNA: TGCAGTGCTAGGAAGGGGGAGGTGTTAAAAGAGACCCAGTACTTC
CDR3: CSARKGEVLKETQYF

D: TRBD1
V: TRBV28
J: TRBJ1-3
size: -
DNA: TGTGCCAGCAGCGCCGGGACAGGGGGCGCCTATTTAAACACCATATATTTT
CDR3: CASSAGTGGAYLNTIYF

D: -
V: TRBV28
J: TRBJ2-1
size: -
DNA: TGTGCCAGCAGTCCACATCTACAGGGCGAGCAGTTCTTC
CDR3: CASSPHLQGEQFF

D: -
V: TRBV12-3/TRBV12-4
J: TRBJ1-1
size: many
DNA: TGTGCCAGCAGTGCAAGGGGGAGTACTGAAGCTTTCTTT
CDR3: CASSARGSTEAFF

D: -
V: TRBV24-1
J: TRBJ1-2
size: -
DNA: TGTGCCACCAGTGATCCGATCGACGGGAACTATGGCTACACCTTC
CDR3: CATSDPIDGNYGYTF

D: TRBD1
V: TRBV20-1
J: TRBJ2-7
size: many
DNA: TGCAGTGCCAGACAGGGCGAGCAGTACTTC
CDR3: CSARQGEQYF

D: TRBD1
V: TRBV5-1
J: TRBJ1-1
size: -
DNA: TGCGCCAGCAACACAATACAGGGGGTCGGCACTGAAGCTTTCTTT
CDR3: CASNTIQGVGTEAFF

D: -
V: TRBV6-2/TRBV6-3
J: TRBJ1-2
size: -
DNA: TGTGCCAGCAGGATCACAGGGCTTTACTATGGCTACACCTTC
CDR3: CASRITGLYYGYTF